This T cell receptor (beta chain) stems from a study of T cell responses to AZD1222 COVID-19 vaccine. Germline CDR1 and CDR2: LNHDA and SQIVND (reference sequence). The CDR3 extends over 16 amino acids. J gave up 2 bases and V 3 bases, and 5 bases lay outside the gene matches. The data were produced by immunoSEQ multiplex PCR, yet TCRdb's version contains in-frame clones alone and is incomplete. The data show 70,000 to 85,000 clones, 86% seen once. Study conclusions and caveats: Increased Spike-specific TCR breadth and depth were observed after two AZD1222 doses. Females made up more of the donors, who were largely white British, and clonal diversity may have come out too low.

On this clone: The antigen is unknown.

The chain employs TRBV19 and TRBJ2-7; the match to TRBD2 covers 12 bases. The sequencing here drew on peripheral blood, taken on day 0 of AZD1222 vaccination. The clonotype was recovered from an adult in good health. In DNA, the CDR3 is TGTGCCAGTAGTATCCCCTCTAGCGGGGGGGCCTACGAGCAGTACTTC. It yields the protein CASSIPSSGGAYEQYF. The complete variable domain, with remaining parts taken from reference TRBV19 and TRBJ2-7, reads DGGITQSPKYLFRKEGQNVTLSCEQNLNHDAMYWYRQDPGQGLRLIYYSQIVNDFQKGDIAEGYSVSREKKESFPLTVTSAQKNPTAFYLCASSIPSSGGAYEQYFGPGTRLTVT.